The rows below give T cell receptor beta chains drawn from one sample of a study of blood T cell repertoires in COVID-19. Method: immunoSEQ multiplex PCR; TCRdb's copy keeps in-frame clones and lacks some. The sample has tens of thousands of clones, just under 85% seen once. Sequenced sample: peripheral blood. The origin of the receptors is a man aged 50 to 60 with active COVID-19. Each CDR3 is given with its conserved first and last residue. A D gene is named only where the DNA matches it firmly. Clone size is not always given. Where it is, it says once, few, many or a class for expanded clones.

d_gene: TRBD1
v_gene: TRBV20-1
j_gene: TRBJ2-1
abundance: -
CDR3aa: CSAIQGVREFF
CDR3nt: TGCAGTGCTATACAGGGGGTCAGGGAGTTCTTC

d_gene: TRBD1
v_gene: TRBV29-1
j_gene: TRBJ2-5
abundance: -
CDR3aa: CSATRQGPQETQYF
CDR3nt: TGCAGCGCCACCCGACAGGGGCCCCAAGAGACCCAGTACTTC

d_gene: -
v_gene: TRBV3-1/TRBV3-2
j_gene: TRBJ2-2
abundance: -
CDR3aa: CASSPGHNTGELFF
CDR3nt: TGTGCCAGCAGCCCGGGACACAACACCGGGGAGCTGTTTTTT

d_gene: -
v_gene: TRBV4-3
j_gene: TRBJ2-7
abundance: few
CDR3aa: CASSQDWRASYEQYF
CDR3nt: TGCGCCAGCAGCCAAGATTGGAGGGCCAGCTACGAGCAGTACTTC

d_gene: -
v_gene: TRBV6-6
j_gene: TRBJ1-2
abundance: -
CDR3aa: CDPTKGRRFGGYTF
CDR3nt: TGTGACCCAACTAAAGGCAGGAGGTTCGGTGGCTACACCTTC

d_gene: TRBD2
v_gene: TRBV28
j_gene: TRBJ2-1
abundance: -
CDR3aa: CASHSGRSGNEQFF
CDR3nt: TGTGCCAGCCATAGCGGGAGGTCTGGCAATGAGCAGTTCTTC

d_gene: -
v_gene: TRBV12-3/TRBV12-4
j_gene: TRBJ1-1
abundance: -
CDR3aa: CASSLRGTEAFF
CDR3nt: TGTGCCAGCAGTTTAAGAGGGACTGAAGCTTTCTTT

d_gene: TRBD2
v_gene: TRBV6-2/TRBV6-3
j_gene: TRBJ2-1
abundance: once
CDR3aa: CASSAPPGLAGGKSYNEQFF
CDR3nt: TGTGCCAGCAGCGCCCCTCCGGGACTAGCGGGAGGAAAGTCCTACAATGAGCAGTTCTTC

d_gene: -
v_gene: TRBV3-1/TRBV3-2
j_gene: TRBJ2-1
abundance: once
CDR3aa: CASCSGWGLYNEQFF
CDR3nt: TGTGCCAGCTGCTCTGGGTGGGGGCTTTACAATGAGCAGTTCTTC

d_gene: TRBD2
v_gene: TRBV13
j_gene: TRBJ2-2
abundance: -
CDR3aa: CASSGGANGELFF
CDR3nt: TGTGCCAGCTCCGGGGGGGCGAACGGGGAGCTGTTTTTT

d_gene: TRBD1
v_gene: TRBV2
j_gene: TRBJ1-4
abundance: -
CDR3aa: CASSQQGTNEKLFF
CDR3nt: TGTGCCAGCAGTCAACAGGGGACTAATGAAAAACTGTTTTTT

d_gene: TRBD1
v_gene: TRBV3-1/TRBV3-2
j_gene: TRBJ2-7
abundance: -
CDR3aa: CASSQLDRDSYEQYF
CDR3nt: TGTGCCAGCAGCCAGCTGGACAGGGACTCCTACGAGCAGTACTTC

d_gene: -
v_gene: TRBV5-8
j_gene: TRBJ2-2
abundance: -
CDR3aa: CASRTGAGTGELFF
CDR3nt: TGTGCCAGCAGAACAGGTGCGGGGACCGGGGAGCTGTTTTTT

d_gene: -
v_gene: TRBV11-3
j_gene: TRBJ2-5
abundance: -
CDR3aa: CASSLGAGARQETQYF
CDR3nt: TGTGCCAGCAGCTTAGGAGCTGGGGCTCGACAAGAGACCCAGTACTTC

d_gene: -
v_gene: TRBV3-1/TRBV3-2
j_gene: TRBJ2-7
abundance: -
CDR3aa: CASTRGAGGEQYF
CDR3nt: TGTGCCAGCACCAGGGGGGCTGGCGGCGAGCAGTACTTC

d_gene: -
v_gene: TRBV14
j_gene: TRBJ2-7
abundance: -
CDR3aa: CASSQWASRYYEQYF
CDR3nt: TGTGCCAGCAGCCAATGGGCTAGCCGATACTACGAGCAGTACTTC

d_gene: TRBD2
v_gene: TRBV30
j_gene: TRBJ2-7
abundance: -
CDR3aa: CAWMGLTSGIYEQYF
CDR3nt: TGTGCCTGGATGGGATTGACTAGCGGGATCTACGAGCAGTACTTC

d_gene: TRBD1
v_gene: TRBV19
j_gene: TRBJ2-7
abundance: -
CDR3aa: CASSMSGTGMGYEQYF
CDR3nt: TGTGCCAGTAGTATGTCCGGGACAGGTATGGGATACGAGCAGTACTTC

d_gene: TRBD2
v_gene: TRBV2
j_gene: TRBJ2-2
abundance: few
CDR3aa: CASSEAGLAGGQYTGELFF
CDR3nt: TGTGCCAGCAGTGAAGCGGGCTTAGCGGGGGGGCAATACACCGGGGAGCTGTTTTTT

d_gene: TRBD2
v_gene: TRBV28
j_gene: TRBJ2-5
abundance: -
CDR3aa: CASSLGLAGLQETQYF
CDR3nt: TGTGCCAGCAGTCTGGGACTAGCGGGACTCCAAGAGACCCAGTACTTC

d_gene: -
v_gene: TRBV10-3
j_gene: TRBJ1-2
abundance: -
CDR3aa: CAISPIPGLPFYGYTF
CDR3nt: TGTGCCATCAGCCCGATACCGGGACTGCCCTTCTATGGCTACACCTTC

d_gene: -
v_gene: TRBV18
j_gene: TRBJ2-7
abundance: -
CDR3aa: CASSPRVEEQYF
CDR3nt: TGTGCCAGCTCACCACGAGTCGAAGAGCAGTACTTC

d_gene: -
v_gene: TRBV9
j_gene: TRBJ1-2
abundance: -
CDR3aa: CASSVDPRGGYTF
CDR3nt: TGTGCCAGCAGCGTAGACCCCCGGGGAGGCTACACCTTC

d_gene: -
v_gene: TRBV7-7
j_gene: TRBJ2-2
abundance: -
CDR3aa: CASSLGDRDIAGELFF
CDR3nt: TGTGCCAGCAGCTTAGGGGACCGGGACATAGCCGGGGAGCTGTTTTTT

d_gene: TRBD1
v_gene: TRBV5-3
j_gene: TRBJ1-1
abundance: -
CDR3aa: CARSLAEGARGNTEAFF
CDR3nt: TGTGCCAGAAGCTTGGCCGAGGGGGCGAGGGGGAACACTGAAGCTTTCTTT

d_gene: TRBD1
v_gene: TRBV5-5
j_gene: TRBJ1-1
abundance: -
CDR3aa: CASSQGIWGQGAKETTEAFF
CDR3nt: TGTGCCAGCTCCCAGGGTATTTGGGGACAGGGGGCCAAGGAGACCACTGAAGCTTTCTTT

d_gene: -
v_gene: TRBV28
j_gene: TRBJ2-7
abundance: -
CDR3aa: CASSLELDAYEQYF
CDR3nt: TGTGCCAGCAGTTTAGAACTAGACGCCTACGAGCAGTACTTC

d_gene: TRBD2
v_gene: TRBV29-1
j_gene: TRBJ2-1
abundance: -
CDR3aa: CSVEKLAGARGEQFF
CDR3nt: TGCAGCGTTGAAAAACTAGCGGGAGCCCGGGGTGAGCAGTTCTTC

d_gene: TRBD2
v_gene: TRBV7-2
j_gene: TRBJ2-7
abundance: -
CDR3aa: CASSLAASGAYEQYF
CDR3nt: TGTGCCAGCAGCTTAGCGGCTAGCGGGGCCTACGAGCAGTACTTC